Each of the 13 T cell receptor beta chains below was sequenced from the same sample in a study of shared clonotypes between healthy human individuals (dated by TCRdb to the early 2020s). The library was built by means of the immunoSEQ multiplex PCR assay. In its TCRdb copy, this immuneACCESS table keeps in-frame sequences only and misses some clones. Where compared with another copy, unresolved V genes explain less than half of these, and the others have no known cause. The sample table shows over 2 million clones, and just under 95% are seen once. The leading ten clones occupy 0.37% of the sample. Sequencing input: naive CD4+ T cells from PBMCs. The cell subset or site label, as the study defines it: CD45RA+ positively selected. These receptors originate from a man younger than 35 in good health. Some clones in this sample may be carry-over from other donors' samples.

The CDR3 sequence: CASSATPMEVGRNTIYF. CDR3 DNA sequence: TGTGCCAGCAGCGCGACCCCTATGGAGGTTGGCAGAAACACCATATATTTT. The V and J genes are TRBV9 and TRBJ1-3, with D uncertain. V lost 3 bases, J lost 5 bases, and 21 bases lay in between. The CDR3 runs to 17 residues. Looked up from germline, CDR1 is SGDLS and CDR2 is YYNGEE. The full variable domain, its missing parts supplied by reference TRBV9 and TRBJ1-3, is DSGVTQTPKHLITATGQRVTLRCSPRSGDLSVYWYQQSLDQGLQFLIQYYNGEERAKGNILERFSAQQFPDLHSELNLSSLELGDSALYFCASSATPMEVGRNTIYFGEGSWLTVV.

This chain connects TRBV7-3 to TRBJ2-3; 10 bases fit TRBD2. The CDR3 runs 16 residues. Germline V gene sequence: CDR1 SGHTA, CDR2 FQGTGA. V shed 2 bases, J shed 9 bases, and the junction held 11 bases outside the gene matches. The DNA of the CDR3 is TGTGCCAGCAGCTTAGTAGCGGCTAGCGGGGGAAGCACGCAGTATTTT. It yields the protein CASSLVAASGGSTQYF.

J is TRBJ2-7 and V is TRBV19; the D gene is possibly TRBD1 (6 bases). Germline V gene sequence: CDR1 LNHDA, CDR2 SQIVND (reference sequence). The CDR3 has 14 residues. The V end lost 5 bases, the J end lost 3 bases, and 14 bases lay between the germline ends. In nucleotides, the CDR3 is TGTGCCAGTAGTTATCCAGGGGTTAGCTACGAGCAGTACTTC. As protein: CASSYPGVSYEQYF.

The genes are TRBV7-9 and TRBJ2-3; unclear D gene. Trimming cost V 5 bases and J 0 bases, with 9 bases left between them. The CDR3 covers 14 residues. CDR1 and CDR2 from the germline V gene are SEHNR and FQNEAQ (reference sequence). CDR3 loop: CASSPLPSTDTQYF. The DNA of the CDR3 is TGTGCCAGCAGCCCCCTCCCCAGCACAGATACGCAGTATTTT.

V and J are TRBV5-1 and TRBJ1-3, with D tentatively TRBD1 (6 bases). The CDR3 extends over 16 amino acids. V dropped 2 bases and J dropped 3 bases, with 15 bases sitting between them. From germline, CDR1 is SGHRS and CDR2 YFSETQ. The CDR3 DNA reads TGCGCCAGCAGCTTAGGTCCGGGGACACTTGGAAACACCATATATTTT. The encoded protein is CASSLGPGTLGNTIYF.

The CDR3 DNA sequence: TGTGCCAGCAGTGGAGGGGGAGCCTCGATTATAAACACGCAGTTCTTC. It translates to CASSGGGASIINTQFF. The chain employs TRBV6-1 and TRBJ2-1, with a tentative D call TRBD1 (6 bases). The CDR3 spans 16 residues. V was trimmed by 4 bases and J by 12 bases, leaving 25 bases between them. The germline CDR1 and CDR2 sequences are MNHNS and SASEGT.

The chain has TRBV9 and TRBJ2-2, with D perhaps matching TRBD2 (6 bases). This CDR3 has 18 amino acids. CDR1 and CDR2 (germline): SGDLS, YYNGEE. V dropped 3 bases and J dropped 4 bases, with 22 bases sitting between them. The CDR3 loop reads CASSESGMPAGSTGELFF. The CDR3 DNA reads TGTGCCAGCAGCGAATCCGGTATGCCAGCGGGCAGCACCGGGGAGCTGTTTTTT.

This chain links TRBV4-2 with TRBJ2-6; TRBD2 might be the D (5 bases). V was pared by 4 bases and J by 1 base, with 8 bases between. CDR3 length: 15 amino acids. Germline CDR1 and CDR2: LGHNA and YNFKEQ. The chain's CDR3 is CASSPPGSGANVLTF. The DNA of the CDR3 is TGTGCCAGCAGCCCCCCGGGGTCTGGGGCCAACGTCCTGACTTTC.

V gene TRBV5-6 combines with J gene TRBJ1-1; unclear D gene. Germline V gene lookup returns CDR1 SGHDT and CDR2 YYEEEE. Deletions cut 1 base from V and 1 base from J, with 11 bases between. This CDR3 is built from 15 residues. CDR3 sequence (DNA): TGTGCCAGCAGCTTGCGTCGGGTCCAGAACACTGAAGCTTTCTTT. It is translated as CASSLRRVQNTEAFF.

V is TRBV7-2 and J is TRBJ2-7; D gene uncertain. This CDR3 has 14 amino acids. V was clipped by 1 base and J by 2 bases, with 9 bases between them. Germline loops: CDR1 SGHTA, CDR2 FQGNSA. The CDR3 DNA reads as TGTGCCAGCAGCTTAGGGCACGGCCCCTACGAGCAGTACTTC. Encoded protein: CASSLGHGPYEQYF.

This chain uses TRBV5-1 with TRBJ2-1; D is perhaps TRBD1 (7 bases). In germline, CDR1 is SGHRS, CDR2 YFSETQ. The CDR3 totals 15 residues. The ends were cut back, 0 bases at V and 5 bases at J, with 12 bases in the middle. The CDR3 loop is CASSLGRDRHNEQFF. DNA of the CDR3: TGCGCCAGCAGCTTGGGGCGGGACAGACACAATGAGCAGTTCTTC. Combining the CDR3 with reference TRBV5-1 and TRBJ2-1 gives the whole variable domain KAGVTQTPRYLIKTRGQQVTLSCSPISGHRSVSWYQQTPGQGLQFLFEYFSETQRNKGNFPGRFSGRQFSNSRSEMNVSTLELGDSALYLCASSLGRDRHNEQFFGPGTRLTVL.

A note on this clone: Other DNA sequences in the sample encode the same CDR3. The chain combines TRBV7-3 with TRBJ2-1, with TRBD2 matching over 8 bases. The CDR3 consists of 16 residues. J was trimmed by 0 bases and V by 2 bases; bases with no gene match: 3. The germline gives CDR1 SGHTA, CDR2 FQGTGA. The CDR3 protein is CASSLLSGSSYNEQFF. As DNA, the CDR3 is TGTGCCAGCAGCTTATTAAGCGGGAGCTCCTACAATGAGCAGTTCTTC.

The CDR3 protein is CASTPAGSNYGYTF. CDR3 DNA: TGTGCCAGCACCCCGGCGGGATCGAACTATGGCTACACCTTC. The gene calls are TRBV11-1 and TRBJ1-2; D gene ambiguous. The germline gives CDR1 SGHAT, CDR2 FQDESV (reference sequence). The V gene lost 7 bases and the J gene lost 2 bases, with 14 bases spanning the gap. The CDR3 runs to 14 residues.